The 4 T cell receptor beta chains presented below share a single source sample, sequenced in a study of cytomegalovirus exposure and HLA in healthy donors. PCR primers comprised 60 Vbeta and 13 Jbeta primers. TCRdb's copy holds only in-frame clones and misses some; the assay was immunoSEQ multiplex PCR. The sample carries around 140,000 clones, less than 85% recorded once. The source material was PBMCs. The receptor source for this set is a man aged 35 to 55 in good health and CMV-seronegative.

This rearrangement joins TRBV14 to TRBJ1-1, with 8 bases lining up with TRBD1. Germline V gene sequence: CDR1 SGHDN, CDR2 FVKESK. J lost 11 bases, V lost 3 bases, and 8 bases had no gene match. This CDR3 has 13 residues. This CDR3 is CASSQLGTGRAFF. CDR3 nucleotides: TGTGCCAGCAGCCAGTTGGGGACAGGTCGGGCTTTCTTT.

The V and J genes are TRBV4-3 and TRBJ2-5, with D possibly TRBD2 on 6 matching bases. CDR1 is LGHNA and CDR2 is YSLEER in the germline V gene. There are 14 residues in the CDR3. V was cut by 1 base and J by 5 bases, with 11 bases left in between. CDR3 protein: CASSQGRGWETQYF. CDR3 in DNA: TGCGCCAGCAGCCAAGGGAGGGGTTGGGAGACCCAGTACTTC.

This clone came up once. The gene calls are TRBV9 and TRBJ2-7; D is possibly TRBD1 (5 bases). Trimming stripped 0 bases from V and 4 bases from J, with 11 bases between. Germline assignment: CDR1 SGDLS and CDR2 YYNGEE. CDR3 size: 14 residues. CDR3 sequence reads: CASSVAVGRYEQYF. The CDR3 region has the DNA TGTGCCAGCAGCGTAGCGGTGGGGCGGTACGAGCAGTACTTC. Combining the CDR3 with reference TRBV9 and TRBJ2-7 gives the whole variable domain DSGVTQTPKHLITATGQRVTLRCSPRSGDLSVYWYQQSLDQGLQFLIQYYNGEERAKGNILERFSAQQFPDLHSELNLSSLELGDSALYFCASSVAVGRYEQYFGPGTRLTVT.

This clone was seen a single time. The gene calls are TRBV27 and TRBJ2-2; no definite D call. Germline V gene lookup returns CDR1 MNHEY and CDR2 SMNVEV (reference sequence). The CDR3 runs to 15 residues. The V gene lost 1 base and the J gene lost 3 bases, with 9 bases spanning the gap. CDR3 nucleotides: TGTGCCAGCAGTTTATTACAGAGCTACACCGGGGAGCTGTTTTTT. Translating it yields CASSLLQSYTGELFF.